Shown below are 15 T cell receptor beta chains from a single sample sequenced in a study of PD-1 blockade in classical Hodgkin lymphoma. Every one of the patients relapsed after autologous stem cell transplantation (brentuximab vedotin exposure was variable). This table comes from immunoSEQ multiplex PCR, and its TCRdb copy is limited to in-frame clones, with some not included. This sample has around 19,000 clones, with around 73% found just once. Source: peripheral blood mononuclear cells (PBMCs), taken before the second cycle of nivolumab. The receptors were sampled from a human donor with classical Hodgkin lymphoma.

The CDR3 reads CAWSVTGYEQYF. In DNA, the CDR3 is TGTGCCTGGAGTGTAACGGGCTACGAGCAGTACTTC. The V gene is TRBV30, the J gene TRBJ2-7; no definite D call. V gave up 0 bases and J gave up 3 bases, with 6 bases separating them. CDR1 GTSNPN and CDR2 SVGIG come from the germline V gene (reference sequence). This CDR3 is 12 amino acids long.

This chain joins TRBV6-6 and TRBJ1-2, with D uncertain. The V end lost 0 bases, the J end lost 7 bases, and 9 bases lay between the germline ends. This CDR3 contains 13 residues. The V gene's germline CDR1 is MNHNY and CDR2 SVGAGI (reference sequence). The CDR3 spells CASSYSIPSGYTF. CDR3 coding DNA: TGTGCCAGCAGTTACTCGATTCCCAGTGGCTACACCTTC.

The chain couples TRBV18 to TRBJ1-1; perhaps TRBD1 as D (5 bases). CDR3 length: 16 amino acids. V was shortened by 6 bases and J by 4 bases, with 21 bases between the two germline ends. Germline CDR1 reads KGHSH; CDR2 reads LQKENI. CDR3 DNA: TGTGCCAGCTCCCCGACAGTGAGGCAGGCCCGCACTGAAGCTTTCTTT. Its protein is CASSPTVRQARTEAFF.

The chain couples TRBV7-2 to TRBJ2-1; D is uncertain. The CDR3 is 14 amino acids. CDR1 is SGHTA, CDR2 FQGNSA, per germline. Between the trimmed V and J ends, which lost 0 bases and 8 bases, there was a span of 11 bases. This chain's CDR3 is CASSLAPSAYEQFF. The DNA of the CDR3 is TGTGCCAGCAGCTTAGCGCCCAGCGCCTATGAGCAGTTCTTC.

The chain couples TRBV6-5 to TRBJ2-7; D is ambiguous. The CDR3 is 10 residues long. V was clipped by 10 bases and J by 3 bases, with 7 bases between them. CDR1 MNHEY and CDR2 SVGAGI come from the germline V gene. The CDR3 region is CATGYYEQYF. The CDR3 bases are TGTGCCACCGGATACTACGAGCAGTACTTC.

The J gene is TRBJ1-3, the V gene TRBV10-2; D ambiguous. The V end lost 6 bases, the J end lost 0 bases, and 9 bases lay between the germline ends. Germline values: CDR1 WSHSY, CDR2 SAAADI. This CDR3 is built from 14 residues. The chain's CDR3 is CASRSRGSGNTIYF. Here the CDR3 DNA reads TGCGCCAGCAGGTCGCGGGGCTCTGGAAACACCATATATTTT.

The V call is TRBV23-1, the J call TRBJ2-3, with D tentatively TRBD2 (5 bases). TRBV23-1 is an open reading frame whose function is uncertain. Trimming removed 6 bases from V and 2 bases from J, with 12 bases in between. CDR3 size: 14 residues. The CDR3: CASRAVIFTDTQYF. Here the CDR3 DNA reads TGCGCCAGCAGAGCGGTAATCTTCACAGATACGCAGTATTTT.

The rearrangement uses TRBV29-1 and TRBJ1-2, with 10 bases aligning to TRBD1. V lost 6 bases, J lost 6 bases, and 7 bases stayed unmatched. Germline CDR1 SQVTM, CDR2 ANQGSEA. The CDR3 length is 13 residues. CDR3 loop: CSVVDRGRDGYTF. The DNA for the CDR3 is TGCAGCGTAGTTGACAGGGGGCGCGATGGCTACACCTTC. Complete variable domain (other parts from reference TRBV29-1 and TRBJ1-2): SAVISQKPSRDICQRGTSLTIQCQVDSQVTMMFWYRQQPGQSLTLIATANQGSEATYESGFVIDKFPISRPNLTFSTLTVSNMSPEDSSIYLCSVVDRGRDGYTFGSGTRLTVV.

The chain recombines TRBV18 with TRBJ2-5; TRBD1 matches at 11 bases. Looked up from germline, CDR1 is KGHSH and CDR2 is LQKENI. This CDR3 contains 16 residues. Germline trimming cut 3 bases from V and 5 bases from J; bases unmatched to any gene: 8. The CDR3 region is CASSPDRGPEEETQYF. The CDR3 DNA sequence: TGTGCCAGCTCACCGGACAGGGGGCCTGAAGAGGAGACCCAGTACTTC. Looking up the rest from reference TRBV18 and TRBJ2-5 gives the full variable domain: NAGVMQNPRHLVRRRGQEARLRCSPMKGHSHVYWYRQLPEEGLKFMVYLQKENIIDESGMPKERFSAEFPKEGPSILRIQQVVRGDSAAYFCASSPDRGPEEETQYFGPGTRLLVL.

The gene calls are TRBV28 and TRBJ2-2; D unclear. Trimming took 7 bases from V and 5 from J, leaving 8 bases between them. This CDR3 region has 12 residues. CDR1 is MDHEN, CDR2 SYDVKM, per germline. CDR3 sequence reads: CASKTGTGELFF. CDR3 DNA: TGTGCCAGCAAAACCGGGACCGGGGAGCTGTTTTTT.

On this clone itself: The junction departs from germline at one end; a sequencing error may be responsible. The chain combines TRBV6-1 with TRBJ1-4; the D is unclear. The CDR3 length is 15 residues. CDR1 and CDR2 (germline): MNHNS, SASEGT. In nucleotides, the CDR3 is TGTGCCATCAGTGAGTCGTGGGGTGGGGATGAAAAACTGTTTTTT. Encoded protein: CAISESWGGDEKLFF.

The chain combines TRBV7-6 with TRBJ2-7; D not certain. The CDR3 extends over 15 amino acids. Trimming removed 3 bases at V and 2 bases at J, with 14 bases between. Germline values: CDR1 SGHVS, CDR2 FNYEAQ. Written as DNA, the CDR3 is TGTGCCAGCAGCTTCAACACCGGGCCCACCTACGAGCAGTACTTC. Translation gives CASSFNTGPTYEQYF.

A few counts support this clone. The chain employs TRBV6-6 and TRBJ2-1, with TRBD2 as a possible D gene (6 bases). This CDR3 has 15 amino acids. Trimming pared 0 bases from V and 7 bases from J, leaving 13 bases between. Germline lookup yields CDR1 MNHNY and CDR2 SVGAGI (reference sequence). The CDR3, as DNA: TGTGCCAGCAGTTACTCGCGGGACGCTAGGAATGAGCAGTTCTTC. Protein product: CASSYSRDARNEQFF.

V usage is TRBV19 and J usage is TRBJ2-2; D gene uncertain. The germline V gene encodes CDR1 LNHDA and CDR2 SQIVND (reference sequence). This CDR3 spans 13 amino acids. Trimming took 2 bases from V and 6 from J, leaving 7 bases between them. This CDR3 is CASSISGAGELFF. CDR3 nucleotides: TGTGCCAGTAGTATATCTGGGGCCGGGGAGCTGTTTTTT.

The J gene is TRBJ1-1, the V gene TRBV2; D remains unclear. This CDR3 contains 14 residues. Per the germline V gene, CDR1 is SNHLY and CDR2 is FYNNEI. Between the trimmed V and J ends, which lost 7 bases and 8 bases, there was a span of 20 bases. CDR3 protein: CASTPPATTREAFF. The CDR3 DNA is TGTGCCAGCACCCCCCCGGCGACCACGCGGGAAGCTTTCTTT.